This TCR beta chain is from a study of identical twins. Study observations and caveats: Researchers reported weaker excess twin sharing in beta out-of-frame sequences.

Template switching added a universal primer site; cDNA carried unique molecular identifiers. Using its own MiXCR run on the 5' RACE reads, TCRdb lists one record per CDR3 protein. Of about 280,000 distinct CDR3 sequences listed, less than 9% are singletons. The CDR3 is 15 amino acids. CDR1 and CDR2 from the germline V gene are MNHNS and SASEGT. Deletions cut 6 bases from V and 1 base from J, with 15 bases between. Notes on this clonotype: Its specificity is not known.

These sequences were also reported in another study, on yellow fever vaccine responses in identical twins. From that study: Convergence reportedly seemed to mark part of the twins' vaccine T cell response, with personalization marking the rest.

Sequenced material: memory (CD45RO+) T cells sorted from blood. The origin of this receptor is a woman aged 18-35 years in good health. J is TRBJ1-1 and V is TRBV6-1; a possible D gene is TRBD1 (5 bases). The CDR3 sequence: CASSRGGGGNTEAFF. The CDR3 region has the DNA TGTGCCAGCAGCCGGGGGGGTGGCGGGAACACTGAAGCTTTCTTT.